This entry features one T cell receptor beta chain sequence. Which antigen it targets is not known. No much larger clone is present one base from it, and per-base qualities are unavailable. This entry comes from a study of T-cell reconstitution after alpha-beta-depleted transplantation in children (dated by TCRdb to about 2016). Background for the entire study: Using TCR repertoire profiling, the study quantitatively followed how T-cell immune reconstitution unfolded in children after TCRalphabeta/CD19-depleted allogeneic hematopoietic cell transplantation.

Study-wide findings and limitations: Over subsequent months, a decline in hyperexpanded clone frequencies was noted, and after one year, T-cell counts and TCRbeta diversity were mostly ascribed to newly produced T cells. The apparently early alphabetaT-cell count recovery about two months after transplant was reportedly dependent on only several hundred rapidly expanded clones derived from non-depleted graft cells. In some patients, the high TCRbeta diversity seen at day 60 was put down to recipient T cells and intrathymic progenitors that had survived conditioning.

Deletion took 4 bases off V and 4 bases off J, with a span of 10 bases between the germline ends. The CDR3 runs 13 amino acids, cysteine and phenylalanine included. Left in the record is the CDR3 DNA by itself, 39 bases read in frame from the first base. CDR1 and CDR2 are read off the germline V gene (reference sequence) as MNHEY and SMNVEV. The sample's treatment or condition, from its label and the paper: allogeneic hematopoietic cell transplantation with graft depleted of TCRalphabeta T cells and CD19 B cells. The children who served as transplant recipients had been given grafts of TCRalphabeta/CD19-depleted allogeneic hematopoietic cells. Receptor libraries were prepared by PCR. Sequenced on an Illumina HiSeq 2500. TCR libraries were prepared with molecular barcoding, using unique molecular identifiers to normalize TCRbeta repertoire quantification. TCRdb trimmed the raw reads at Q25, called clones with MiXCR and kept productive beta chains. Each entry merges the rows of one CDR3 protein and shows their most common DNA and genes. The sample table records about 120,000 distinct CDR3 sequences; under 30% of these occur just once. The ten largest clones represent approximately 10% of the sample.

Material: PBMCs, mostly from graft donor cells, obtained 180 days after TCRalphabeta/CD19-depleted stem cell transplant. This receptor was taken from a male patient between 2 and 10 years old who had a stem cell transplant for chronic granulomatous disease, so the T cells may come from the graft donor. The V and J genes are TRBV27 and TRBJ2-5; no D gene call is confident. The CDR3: CASSSLSGETQYF. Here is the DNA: TGTGCCAGCAGTTCCCTATCTGGAGAGACCCAGTACTTC.